This T cell receptor (beta chain) originates from a study of CD8+ T cells in alopecia areata. Reverse transcription of extracted RNA yielded cDNA, which provided the sequencing template. Generated by immunoSEQ multiplex PCR, the TCRdb table keeps only in-frame clones and is missing some. This sample has 120,000 or so clones; 40% to 55% occur once, and the top ten carry roughly a tenth. Alopecia areata patients had lesional scalp punch biopsies and peripheral blood taken from them. T lymphocytes (CD4+ and CD8+) were sorted from PBMCs. The CDR3 sequence is 13 residues long. The germline V and J ends were trimmed by 9 bases and 4 bases, with 10 bases remaining between them. From germline, CDR1 is SNHLY and CDR2 FYNNEI. The study, taken as a whole, reports: There were also resident alphabeta T cells of normal skin sequenced in scalp samples.

In the case of this clone: Its antigen is unidentified.

The specimen sequenced was NKG2D-low CD8+ T cells sorted from blood. V is TRBV2 and J is TRBJ2-6; D is uncertain. The receptor was derived from a human donor with alopecia areata. As DNA, the CDR3 is TGTGCCAGTTTTGTTGCCGGGGCCAACGTCCTGACTTTC. Translating it yields CASFVAGANVLTF.